This TCR beta chain was captured by sequencing in a study of CD8 T cells in Susac syndrome. Whole-study results and caveats: Regarding the TCR sequencing and HLA analysis, the study admitted that a relatively small number of individuals were involved.

Random hexamers were used to reverse transcribe about 0.5 to 1 ug of RNA. Amplification of TCR beta CDR3 was carried out by immunoSEQ multiplex PCR, which covered 54 Vbeta and 13 Jbeta segments. TCRdb re-derived calls from the immunoSEQ multiplex PCR reads in MiXCR, one entry per CDR3 protein. Of some 300,000 distinct CDR3 sequences listed, approximately 90% were seen once; the top ten hold under 0.2%. This CDR3 region has 11 residues. Germline V gene lookup returns CDR1 SQVTM and CDR2 ANQGSEA. Between the trimmed V and J ends, which lost 4 bases and 1 base, there was a span of 4 bases. In blood CD8+ and CD4+ T cells, TCR beta underwent sequencing. The multiple sclerosis control group consisted of treatment-naive patients whose relapsing-remitting disease, which was either stable or active, fulfilled revised McDonald criteria. To note about this clonotype: Its antigen is still unknown.

This receptor was taken from a human donor with multiple sclerosis. The J gene is TRBJ1-1, the V gene TRBV29-1; D unclear. The specimen was CD8+ T cells from PBMCs. The DNA of the CDR3 is TGCAGCGTTGCCTGGAACACTGAAGCTTTCTTT. This codes for CSVAWNTEAFF.